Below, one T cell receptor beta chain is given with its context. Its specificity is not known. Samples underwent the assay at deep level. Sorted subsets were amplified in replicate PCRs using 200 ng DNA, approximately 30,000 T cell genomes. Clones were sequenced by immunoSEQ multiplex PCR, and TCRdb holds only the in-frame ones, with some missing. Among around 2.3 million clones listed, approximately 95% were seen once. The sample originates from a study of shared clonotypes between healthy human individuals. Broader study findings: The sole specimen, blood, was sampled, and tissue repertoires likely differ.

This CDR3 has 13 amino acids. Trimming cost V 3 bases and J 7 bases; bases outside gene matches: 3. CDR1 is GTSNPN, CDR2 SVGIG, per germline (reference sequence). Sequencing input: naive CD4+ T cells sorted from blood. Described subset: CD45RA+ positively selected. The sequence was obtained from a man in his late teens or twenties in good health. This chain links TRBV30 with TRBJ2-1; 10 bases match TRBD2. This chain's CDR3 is CAWRASGGNEQFF. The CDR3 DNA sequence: TGTGCCTGGAGAGCTAGCGGGGGTAATGAGCAGTTCTTC.